Below, 19 T cell receptor beta chains from the same sample are listed, as sequenced in a study of early T cells in non-severe SARS-CoV-2 infection. From the 5' RACE reads, TCRdb called clonotypes with MiXCR, one entry per CDR3 protein. The data show about 52,000 distinct CDR3 sequences, with approximately 11% seen just once and approximately 13% held by the top ten. Sequencing input: whole blood. The receptors derive from an adult who was a healthcare worker with PCR-confirmed SARS-CoV-2 infection or an uninfected control (not recorded which).

This clonotype was counted ten times or more. The chain joins TRBV9 to TRBJ1-4; 7 bases are shared with TRBD1. Germline V CDR1 and CDR2: SGDLS, YYNGEE. V dropped 2 bases and J dropped 0; count of bases not matched to a gene: 4. The CDR3 has 16 residues. CDR3 loop: CASSVRTGATNEKLFF. CDR3 DNA sequence: TGTGCCAGCAGCGTCCGGACAGGAGCAACTAATGAAAAACTGTTTTTT.

This clonotype was counted ten times or more. The rearrangement uses TRBV24-1 and TRBJ2-3; D unclear. The CDR3 spans 13 residues. The germline V gene has CDR1 KGHDR and CDR2 SFDVKD. V lost 7 bases, J lost 0 bases, and 7 bases lay in between. CDR3 nucleotides: TGTGCCACCAGGGCTCCAAGCACAGATACGCAGTATTTT. It codes for CATRAPSTDTQYF.

This clonotype has ten or more counts. The CDR3, as DNA: TGCAGCGTTGTCGACCTCCTCTATGGCTACACCTTC. Amino acid sequence: CSVVDLLYGYTF. V and J are TRBV29-1 and TRBJ1-2; D is uncertain. Germline-derived CDR1 and CDR2 are SQVTM and ANQGSEA. This CDR3 has 12 amino acids. Trimming removed 4 bases at V and 4 bases at J, with 10 bases between.

This clonotype occurred a few times. The genes are TRBV4-2 and TRBJ2-5; a possible D gene is TRBD2 (6 bases). Deletions cut 0 bases from V and 2 bases from J, with 10 bases between. CDR1 is LGHNA and CDR2 is YNFKEQ in the germline V gene. The CDR3 contains 15 residues. CDR3 sequence reads: CASSQERLAQETQYF. The CDR3 DNA reads TGTGCCAGCAGCCAAGAAAGGCTAGCGCAAGAGACCCAGTACTTC.

This clonotype was observed a few times. The chain joins TRBV2 to TRBJ2-5; 11 nucleotides align to TRBD2. From germline, CDR1 is SNHLY and CDR2 FYNNEI. This CDR3 is built from 16 residues. V lost 7 bases and J lost 8; bases outside the gene matches: 15. CDR3 in amino acids: CASIMETSGVTPTQYF. The DNA of the CDR3 is TGTGCCAGCATAATGGAGACTAGCGGGGTGACGCCAACCCAGTACTTC.

This clonotype was recorded at least ten times. The CDR3 region is CASSDSRRGSQPQHF. The DNA of the CDR3 is TGTGCCAGCAGTGACTCGAGGAGGGGGAGCCAGCCCCAGCATTTT. This chain joins TRBV2 and TRBJ1-5; D perhaps matches TRBD1 (6 bases). Germline V gene sequence: CDR1 SNHLY, CDR2 FYNNEI. The ends were cut back, 3 bases at V and 7 bases at J, with 16 bases in the middle. This CDR3 has 15 amino acids.

This clonotype was observed many times. The rearrangement joins TRBV20-1 to TRBJ2-1; TRBD2 aligns across 9 bases. The length of the CDR3 is 16 residues. Germline CDR1 reads DFQATT; CDR2 reads SNEGSKA (reference sequence). V gave up 5 bases and J gave up 5 bases; unmatched junction bases: 13. CDR3 amino acids: CSAPRALLAGDNEQFF. Here the CDR3 DNA reads TGCAGTGCTCCACGGGCGTTACTAGCGGGTGACAATGAGCAGTTCTTC.

This clonotype was seen repeatedly, ten times or more. The chain couples TRBV6-2 or TRBV6-3 to TRBJ2-7; no clear D gene. There are 13 residues in the CDR3. CDR1 is MNHEY and CDR2 is SVGEGT in the germline V gene. V lost 4 bases and J 7 bases, leaving 14 bases between the germline ends. CDR3 amino acids: CASSSFGLGEQYF. DNA for the CDR3: TGTGCCAGCAGTTCCTTCGGCCTTGGTGAGCAGTACTTC.

This clonotype was detected only a few times. The chain has TRBV6-5 and TRBJ2-2; maybe TRBD1 (6 bases). Germline CDR1 and CDR2: MNHEY and SVGAGI. The V end lost 6 bases, the J end lost 2 bases, and 13 bases lay between the germline ends. The CDR3 spans 15 residues. CDR3 coding DNA: TGTGCCAGCAGCCTATCAGGGGTCAACACCGGGGAGCTGTTTTTT. Amino acid sequence: CASSLSGVNTGELFF.

This clonotype came up many times. This rearrangement joins TRBV4-1 to TRBJ2-2, with 8 bases that match TRBD2. The CDR3 is 15 residues long. Germline loops: CDR1 MGHRA, CDR2 YSYEKL. V lost 1 base to trimming and J lost 6 bases; unmatched junction nucleotides: 4. In nucleotides, the CDR3 is TGCGCCAGCAGCCAAGGTTTAGCGGGGTCCGGGGAGCTGTTTTTT. Its translation: CASSQGLAGSGELFF.

Here the CDR3 DNA reads TGCGCCAGCGGGACAGAACTGAATGGCTACACCTTC. It is translated as CASGTELNGYTF. This chain joins TRBV5-1 and TRBJ1-2; 7 nucleotides align to TRBD1. Germline trimming cut 7 bases from V and 6 bases from J; bases unmatched to any gene: 6. CDR1 SGHRS and CDR2 YFSETQ come from the germline V gene. CDR3 length equals 12 residues. Full variable domain (missing parts from reference TRBV5-1 and TRBJ1-2): KAGVTQTPRYLIKTRGQQVTLSCSPISGHRSVSWYQQTPGQGLQFLFEYFSETQRNKGNFPGRFSGRQFSNSRSEMNVSTLELGDSALYLCASGTELNGYTFGSGTRLTVV.

The chain joins TRBV2 to TRBJ1-5, with D possibly TRBD1 on 5 matching bases. The V and J ends lost 4 bases and 0 bases respectively, with 13 bases between them. Germline assignment: CDR1 SNHLY and CDR2 FYNNEI. The CDR3 is made up of 16 amino acids. The CDR3 DNA is TGTGCCAGCAGTGGGACATTCCTTTATAGCAATCAGCCCCAGCATTTT. Encoded protein: CASSGTFLYSNQPQHF.

The V and J genes are TRBV7-6 and TRBJ1-1, with a weak D call TRBD1 (5 bases). CDR1 is SGHVS, CDR2 FNYEAQ, per germline. The length of the CDR3 is 14 residues. V was shortened by 1 base and J by 4 bases, with 10 bases between the two germline ends. CDR3 protein: CASSLVGGGTEAFF. In DNA, the CDR3 is TGTGCCAGCAGCTTAGTGGGGGGAGGCACTGAAGCTTTCTTT. Filled out from reference TRBV7-6 and TRBJ1-1, the complete variable domain reads GAGVSQSPRYKVTKRGQDVALRCDPISGHVSLYWYRQALGQGPEFLTYFNYEAQQDKSGLPNDRFSAERPEGSISTLTIQRTEQRDSAMYRCASSLVGGGTEAFFGQGTRLTVV.

The chain couples TRBV6-2 or TRBV6-3 to TRBJ1-2, with D hard to call. CDR3 size: 13 residues. The germline gives CDR1 MNHEY, CDR2 SVGEGT. Trimming shortened V by 2 bases and J by 4 bases, and 8 bases separated the two germline ends. The DNA for the CDR3 is TGTGCCAGCAGTTACAGGACGGCCTATGGCTACACCTTC. It codes for CASSYRTAYGYTF.

This clonotype was picked up many times. This chain connects TRBV7-9 to TRBJ2-2, with a possible D match to TRBD2 (5 bases). The CDR3 is 14 amino acids. CDR1 SEHNR and CDR2 FQNEAQ come from the germline V gene (reference sequence). Trimming took 6 bases from V and 4 from J, leaving 12 bases between them. CDR3 amino acids: CASSPRDFTGELFF. In DNA, the CDR3 is TGTGCCAGCAGTCCCCGGGATTTCACCGGGGAGCTGTTTTTT. Together with reference TRBV7-9 and TRBJ2-2, the CDR3 gives the full variable domain: DTGVSQNPRHKITKRGQNVTFRCDPISEHNRLYWYRQTLGQGPEFLTYFQNEAQLEKSRLLSDRFSAERPKGSFSTLEIQRTEQGDSAMYLCASSPRDFTGELFFGEGSRLTVL.

DNA for the CDR3: TGTGCCTGGAGTGTACGGGCAGGGGGCGCGTATGGCTACACCTTC. Amino acids: CAWSVRAGGAYGYTF. V gene TRBV30 combines with J gene TRBJ1-2; 8 bases fit TRBD1. Germline lookup yields CDR1 GTSNPN and CDR2 SVGIG (reference sequence). J gave up 5 bases and V 0 bases, and 8 bases lay outside the gene matches. This CDR3 has 15 residues.

This clonotype was observed a few times. The chain joins TRBV15 to TRBJ2-5; unclear D gene. The CDR3 totals 15 residues. V was trimmed by 0 bases and J by 5 bases, leaving 13 bases between them. Germline V lookup: CDR1 LNHNV, CDR2 YYDKDF (reference sequence). The CDR3 protein is CATSRDRTTVETQYF. CDR3 nucleotides: TGTGCCACCAGCAGAGACCGGACCACGGTGGAGACCCAGTACTTC. Together with reference TRBV15 and TRBJ2-5, the CDR3 gives the full variable domain: DAMVIQNPRYQVTQFGKPVTLSCSQTLNHNVMYWYQQKSSQAPKLLFHYYDKDFNNEADTPDNFQSRRPNTSFCFLDIRSPGLGDTAMYLCATSRDRTTVETQYFGPGTRLLVL.

This clonotype occurred many times. This chain connects TRBV29-1 to TRBJ1-5; D gene ambiguous. Per the germline V gene, CDR1 is SQVTM and CDR2 is ANQGSEA. The germline V and J ends were trimmed by 1 base and 7 bases, with 11 bases remaining between them. This CDR3 is built from 13 residues. The CDR3 DNA sequence: TGCAGCGTTGAAGTCGCCGGCGGACAGCCCCAGCATTTT. This translates into CSVEVAGGQPQHF.

This clonotype has only one observation. The genes are TRBV7-2 and TRBJ2-1; 9 bases match TRBD2. CDR1 and CDR2 from the germline V gene are SGHTA and FQGNSA. CDR3 size: 15 residues. V lost 3 bases and J lost 7; bases outside the gene matches: 7. CDR3 residues: CASSFRTSVFNEQFF. The CDR3 DNA is TGTGCCAGCAGCTTCCGGACTAGCGTCTTTAATGAGCAGTTCTTC.